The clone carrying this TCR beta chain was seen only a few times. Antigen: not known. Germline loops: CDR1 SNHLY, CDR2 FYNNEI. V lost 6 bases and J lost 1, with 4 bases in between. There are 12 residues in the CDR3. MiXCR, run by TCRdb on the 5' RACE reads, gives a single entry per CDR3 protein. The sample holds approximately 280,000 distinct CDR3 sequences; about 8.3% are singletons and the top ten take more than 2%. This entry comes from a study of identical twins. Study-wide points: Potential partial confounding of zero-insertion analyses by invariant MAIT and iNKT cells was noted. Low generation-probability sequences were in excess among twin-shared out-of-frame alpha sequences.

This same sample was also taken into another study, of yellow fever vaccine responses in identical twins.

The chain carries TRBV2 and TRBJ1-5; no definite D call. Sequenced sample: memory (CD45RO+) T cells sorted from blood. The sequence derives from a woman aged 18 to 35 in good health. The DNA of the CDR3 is TGTGCCAGCAGACAGAGCAATCAGCCCCAGCATTTT. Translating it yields CASRQSNQPQHF.